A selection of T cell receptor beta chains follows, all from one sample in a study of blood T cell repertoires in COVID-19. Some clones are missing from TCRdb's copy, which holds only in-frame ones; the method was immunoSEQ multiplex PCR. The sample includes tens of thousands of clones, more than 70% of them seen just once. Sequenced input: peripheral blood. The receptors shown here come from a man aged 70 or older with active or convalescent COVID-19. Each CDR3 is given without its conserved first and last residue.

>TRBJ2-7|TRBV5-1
ASSTTGTGGAEQY
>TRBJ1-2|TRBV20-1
SASLGASYT
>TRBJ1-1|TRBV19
ASGGQGYTEAF
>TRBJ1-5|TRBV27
ASSPSSTGHSNQPQH
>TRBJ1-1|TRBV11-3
ASSSPGGTEAF
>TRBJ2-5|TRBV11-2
ASSQGQGNVGTQY
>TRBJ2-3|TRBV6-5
ASSYSRQGWDTQY
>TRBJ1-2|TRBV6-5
ASSRGRGGEDGYT
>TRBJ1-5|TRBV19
ASRRTGVFGQPQH
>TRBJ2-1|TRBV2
ASKPHNEQF
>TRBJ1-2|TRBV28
ASSMGQVASGYGYT
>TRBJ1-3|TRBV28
ASKKGSSGNTIY
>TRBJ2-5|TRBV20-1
SASSSSGETQY
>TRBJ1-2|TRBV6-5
ASRPTANYGYT
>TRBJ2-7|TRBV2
ASMSTGRWGEQY
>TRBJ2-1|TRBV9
ASSVDSGGRYNEQF
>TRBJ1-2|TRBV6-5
ASRERDYYGYT
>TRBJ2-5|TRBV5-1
ASTRGQGRETQY
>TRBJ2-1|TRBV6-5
ASKEGFSYNEQF
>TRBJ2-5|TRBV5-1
ASSKGQGHETQY
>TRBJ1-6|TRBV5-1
ASTLGVLDSPLH
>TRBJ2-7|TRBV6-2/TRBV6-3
ASSFRNALAREQY
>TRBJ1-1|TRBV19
ASSIGEYTEAF
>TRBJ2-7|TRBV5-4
ASSPRTGEVPHEQY
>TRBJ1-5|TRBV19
ASSIDREQPQH
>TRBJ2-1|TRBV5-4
ASSLDASSYNEQF
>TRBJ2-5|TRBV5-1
ASSSLETQY
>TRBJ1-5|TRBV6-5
ASKTGEQPQH
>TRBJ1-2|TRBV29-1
SVEASSHGYT
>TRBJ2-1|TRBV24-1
ATSKGDRGPNEQF
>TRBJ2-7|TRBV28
ASSRLEAYEQY
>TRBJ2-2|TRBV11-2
ASSPTRDSSGELF
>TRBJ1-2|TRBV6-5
ASIRTEQESYGYT
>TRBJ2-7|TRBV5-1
ASSFGFSSYEQY
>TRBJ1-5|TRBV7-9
ASSLGQGANQPQH
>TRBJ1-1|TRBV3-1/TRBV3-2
ASSQRTEGADTEAF
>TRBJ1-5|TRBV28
ASIRALDQPQH
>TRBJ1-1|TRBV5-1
ASSSRQGAVNTEAF
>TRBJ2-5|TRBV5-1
ASSLAWGGKETQY
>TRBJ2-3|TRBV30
AWSLRGGPTDTQY
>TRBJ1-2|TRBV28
ASSFRYGYT
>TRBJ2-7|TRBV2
ASSEERLAGAQY
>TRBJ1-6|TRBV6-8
ASSYHISPLH
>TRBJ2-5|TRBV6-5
ASRNERGARETQY
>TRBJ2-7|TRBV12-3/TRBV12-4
ASSPGTAYEQY
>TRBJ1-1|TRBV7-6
ASTPMTGDTEAF
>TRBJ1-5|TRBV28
ASSSYRNSIQPQH
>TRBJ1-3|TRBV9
ASSVKQGGTIY
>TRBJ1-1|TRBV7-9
ASSPTGIEAF
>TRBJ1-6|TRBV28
ASSSPVGHNSPLH